Below, 24 T cell receptor beta chains from the same sample are listed, as sequenced in a study of T cell clones after liver transplantation. Measured with immunoSEQ multiplex PCR; TCRdb has only the in-frame clones, and not every one. The table records about 120,000 clones, just over 90% of them present only once. The sequences come from CD4+ T cells from blood, collected 12 months after liver transplant. These receptors were collected from a human patient who received a liver transplant. The graft donor may have contributed some T cells.

The V call is TRBV6-5, the J call TRBJ2-1; possibly TRBD2 for D (5 bases). V lost 8 bases and J 4 bases, leaving 15 bases between the germline ends. The CDR3 contains 14 residues. In germline, CDR1 is MNHEY, CDR2 SVGAGI. In DNA form, the CDR3 reads TGTGCCAGCCGCCCTGCGGGCCAATACAATGAGCAGTTCTTC. This codes for CASRPAGQYNEQFF.

The V call is TRBV11-2, the J call TRBJ1-1; TRBD1 might be the D (5 bases). The V gene's germline CDR1 is SGHAT and CDR2 FQNNGV. The CDR3 is 15 amino acids. Between the trimmed V and J ends, which lost 5 bases and 2 bases, there was a span of 15 bases. The CDR3 loop is CASSTPGTVNTEAFF. The DNA for the CDR3 is TGTGCCAGCAGCACCCCCGGGACGGTTAACACTGAAGCTTTCTTT.

Only a few counts were recorded for this clone. The chain employs TRBV7-2 and TRBJ1-1, with 7 nucleotides matching TRBD1. Per germline, CDR1 SGHTA and CDR2 FQGNSA. CDR3 length: 16 amino acids. Losses at the gene ends were 1 base for V and 0 bases for J; bases not matched to a gene: 5. Written as DNA, the CDR3 is TGTGCCAGCAGCTTAGGAGGGGGCGTCATGAACACTGAAGCTTTCTTT. It codes for CASSLGGGVMNTEAFF. Variable domain in full (rest from reference TRBV7-2 and TRBJ1-1): GAGVSQSPSNKVTEKGKDVELRCDPISGHTALYWYRQSLGQGLEFLIYFQGNSAPDKSGLPSDRFSAERTGGSVSTLTIQRTQQEDSAVYLCASSLGGGVMNTEAFFGQGTRLTVV.

The gene calls are TRBV19 and TRBJ1-5; a weak D match, TRBD1 (6 bases). From germline, CDR1 is LNHDA and CDR2 SQIVND (reference sequence). Deletions cut 6 bases from V and 7 bases from J, with 16 bases between. This CDR3 comprises 14 residues. CDR3 region: CASRFAQGRQPQHF. DNA of the CDR3: TGTGCCAGTAGATTCGCACAGGGAAGGCAGCCCCAGCATTTT.

This clone was detected once. This rearrangement joins TRBV10-3 to TRBJ2-1, with D possibly being TRBD2 (6 bases). The CDR3 is 15 residues long. CDR1 and CDR2 from the germline V gene are ENHRY and SYGVKD. V lost 10 bases and J lost 2, with 18 bases in between. The CDR3 sequence: CATVAAGRTYNEQFF. CDR3 DNA: TGTGCCACCGTAGCCGCGGGAAGAACCTACAATGAGCAGTTCTTC.

The V and J genes are TRBV6-5 and TRBJ2-1; the match to TRBD1 covers 7 bases. Trimming at V came to 0 bases and at J to 1 base, leaving 3 bases not matched to a gene. The CDR3 has 16 amino acids. Germline V CDR1 and CDR2: MNHEY, SVGAGI. CDR3 coding DNA: TGTGCCAGCAGTTACTCGATGGGACAGTCCTACAATGAGCAGTTCTTC. It translates to CASSYSMGQSYNEQFF.

The rearrangement joins TRBV29-1 to TRBJ1-1; D uncertain. Trimming removed 7 bases at V and 0 bases at J, with 12 bases between. The germline V gene has CDR1 SQVTM and CDR2 ANQGSEA. The CDR3 totals 13 residues. CDR3 region: CSALGPMNTEAFF. The CDR3 nucleotides are TGCAGCGCCCTGGGCCCCATGAACACTGAAGCTTTCTTT. The full variable domain, completed using reference TRBV29-1 and TRBJ1-1, is SAVISQKPSRDICQRGTSLTIQCQVDSQVTMMFWYRQQPGQSLTLIATANQGSEATYESGFVIDKFPISRPNLTFSTLTVSNMSPEDSSIYLCSALGPMNTEAFFGQGTRLTVV.

The chain recombines TRBV28 with TRBJ2-7; D is tentatively TRBD1 or TRBD2 (5 bases each). V lost 3 bases and J lost 0, with 12 bases in between. This CDR3 is built from 15 residues. CDR1 and CDR2 (germline): MDHEN, SYDVKM. The CDR3 spells CASSFRGNPSYEQYF. DNA of the CDR3: TGTGCCAGCAGTTTTCGGGGCAACCCCTCCTACGAGCAGTACTTC.

The CDR3 nucleotides are TGTGCCAGCAGCCAAAGGAACTACGAGCAGTACTTC. It yields the protein CASSQRNYEQYF. This chain joins TRBV11-3 and TRBJ2-7; D unclear. The V gene lost 5 bases and the J gene lost 3 bases, with 8 bases spanning the gap. Per the germline V gene, CDR1 is SGHNT and CDR2 is YENEEA. This CDR3 has 12 residues.

J is TRBJ2-7 and V is TRBV5-1; 11 positions match TRBD2. Germline CDR1 and CDR2: SGHRS and YFSETQ. V shed 4 bases, J shed 0 bases, and the junction held 12 bases outside the gene matches. The CDR3 loop spans 18 amino acids. Here the CDR3 DNA reads TGCGCCAGCAGCCCCACCCCGACTAGCGGGATACCCTCCTACGAGCAGTACTTC. Translated: CASSPTPTSGIPSYEQYF.

This sequence joins TRBV7-2 and TRBJ2-3; D not certain. In germline, CDR1 is SGHTA, CDR2 FQGNSA. The CDR3 extends over 12 amino acids. V dropped 3 bases and J dropped 1 base, with 2 bases sitting between them. CDR3 nucleotide sequence: TGTGCCAGCAGCTTCCGCACAGATACGCAGTATTTT. It encodes CASSFRTDTQYF.

V gene TRBV9 combines with J gene TRBJ2-1; weak D call: TRBD2 (5 bases). The CDR3 contains 15 residues. Germline loops: CDR1 SGDLS, CDR2 YYNGEE. The V and J ends lost 1 base and 3 bases respectively, with 11 bases between them. CDR3 sequence (DNA): TGTGCCAGCAGCGTATGGCTTAGCGACTACAATGAGCAGTTCTTC. Residues: CASSVWLSDYNEQFF.

The chain is built from TRBV11-3 and TRBJ2-7; D might be TRBD1 (5 bases). Trimming removed 1 base from V and 2 bases from J, with 12 bases in between. The CDR3 is 15 residues long. Germline loops: CDR1 SGHNT, CDR2 YENEEA. The CDR3 DNA reads TGTGCCAGCAGCTTAGTTGGGGCTGGACCCTACGAGCAGTACTTC. Its translation is CASSLVGAGPYEQYF. The complete variable domain, with remaining parts taken from reference TRBV11-3 and TRBJ2-7, reads EAGVVQSPRYKIIEKKQPVAFWCNPISGHNTLYWYLQNLGQGPELLIRYENEEAVDDSQLPKDRFSAERLKGVDSTLKIQPAELGDSAVYLCASSLVGAGPYEQYFGPGTRLTVT.

The chain is built from TRBV28 and TRBJ2-3; no clear D. Germline CDR1 MDHEN, CDR2 SYDVKM. There are 11 residues in the CDR3. Trimming took off 4 bases at V and 4 bases at J, with 3 bases between the two ends. The CDR3 region has the DNA TGTGCCAGCAGTTCCGCAGATACGCAGTATTTT. The encoded protein is CASSSADTQYF.

The chain recombines TRBV28 with TRBJ2-7; TRBD1 matches 10 bases. CDR1 is MDHEN, CDR2 SYDVKM, per germline. CDR3 size: 15 residues. V was clipped by 5 bases and J by 3 bases; unmatched bases: 7. CDR3 DNA sequence: TGTGCCAGCAGTACACCGTGGGACAGGGGCTACGAGCAGTACTTC. Translation gives CASSTPWDRGYEQYF.

The J gene is TRBJ2-6, the V gene TRBV11-3, with D perhaps matching TRBD1 (6 bases). Germline CDR1 SGHNT, CDR2 YENEEA. With 7 bases removed from V and 2 bases from J, the gap between germline ends came to 9 bases. This CDR3 has 14 amino acids. CDR3 nucleotide sequence: TGTGCCAGCAAGTCAGGGGCTGGGGCCAACGTCCTGACTTTC. It codes for CASKSGAGANVLTF.

The rearrangement uses TRBV11-1 and TRBJ2-3; 14 nucleotides agree with TRBD2. Trimming removed 5 bases from V and 2 bases from J; junction bases left unmatched: 3. The CDR3 is made up of 16 amino acids. Germline CDR1 reads SGHAT; CDR2 reads FQDESV (reference sequence). The CDR3: CASSRLAGGITDTQYF. Here the CDR3 DNA reads TGTGCCAGCAGCCGACTAGCGGGAGGGATCACAGATACGCAGTATTTT. Complete variable domain (other parts from reference TRBV11-1 and TRBJ2-3): EAEVAQSPRYKITEKSQAVAFWCDPISGHATLYWYRQILGQGPELLVQFQDESVVDDSQLPKDRFSAERLKGVDSTLKIQPAELGDSAMYLCASSRLAGGITDTQYFGPGTRLTVL.

A few counts support this clone. This chain joins TRBV9 and TRBJ2-5; D uncertain. V was shortened by 0 bases and J by 4 bases, with 7 bases between the two germline ends. Germline V gene lookup returns CDR1 SGDLS and CDR2 YYNGEE. The CDR3 length is 13 residues. CDR3 sequence (DNA): TGTGCCAGCAGCGTAGCCCACTCAGAGACCCAGTACTTC. Translation: CASSVAHSETQYF. The full variable domain, rest sourced from reference TRBV9 and TRBJ2-5, is DSGVTQTPKHLITATGQRVTLRCSPRSGDLSVYWYQQSLDQGLQFLIQYYNGEERAKGNILERFSAQQFPDLHSELNLSSLELGDSALYFCASSVAHSETQYFGPGTRLLVL.

This chain connects TRBV11-3 to TRBJ1-1, with 7 positions matching TRBD1. The V gene's germline CDR1 is SGHNT and CDR2 YENEEA. The J segment lost 6 bases and the V segment lost 3 bases, leaving 13 bases of the junction unmatched. This CDR3 is 16 amino acids long. The CDR3 DNA is TGTGCCAGCAGCTTCCCTGGCACAGGGGCAGGGGCTGAAGCTTTCTTT. Translation: CASSFPGTGAGAEAFF. Together with reference TRBV11-3 and TRBJ1-1, the CDR3 gives the full variable domain: EAGVVQSPRYKIIEKKQPVAFWCNPISGHNTLYWYLQNLGQGPELLIRYENEEAVDDSQLPKDRFSAERLKGVDSTLKIQPAELGDSAVYLCASSFPGTGAGAEAFFGQGTRLTVV.

The chain joins TRBV5-8 to TRBJ2-5; D is uncertain. CDR3 length: 14 residues. In germline, CDR1 is SGHTS, CDR2 YDEGEE. V was trimmed by 0 bases and J by 3 bases, leaving 9 bases between them. The CDR3 nucleotides are TGTGCCAGCAGCTTGGGCCAGACCAAAGAGACCCAGTACTTC. This gives the protein CASSLGQTKETQYF.

This chain joins TRBV7-9 and TRBJ1-1; D remains unclear. In germline, CDR1 is SEHNR, CDR2 FQNEAQ (reference sequence). The CDR3 contains 13 residues. Trimming cost V 1 base and J 1 base, with 4 bases left between them. The CDR3 reads CASSLVANTEAFF. CDR3 bases: TGTGCCAGCAGCTTAGTGGCGAACACTGAAGCTTTCTTT.

This clone was recorded a few times. The chain employs TRBV18 and TRBJ1-5; D remains ambiguous. The CDR3 has 13 amino acids. V was shortened by 6 bases and J by 5 bases, with 11 bases between the two germline ends. CDR1 is KGHSH, CDR2 LQKENI, per germline. CDR3 amino acids: CASSTAQDQPQHF. In nucleotides, the CDR3 is TGTGCCAGCTCGACCGCACAAGATCAGCCCCAGCATTTT.

V and J are TRBV7-9 and TRBJ1-1; 9 positions match TRBD1. With 4 bases clipped from V and 4 bases from J, the junction kept 4 bases outside the gene matches. The CDR3 consists of 14 residues. Germline V gene data show CDR1 as SEHNR and CDR2 as FQNEAQ (reference sequence). In DNA form, the CDR3 reads TGTGCCAGCAGCTCACAGGGGGCCGGCACTGAAGCTTTCTTT. Its translation is CASSSQGAGTEAFF.

This chain joins TRBV9 and TRBJ2-7; no clear D gene. The CDR3 is made up of 15 amino acids. Trimming took 0 bases from V and 3 from J, leaving 13 bases between them. Germline V gene data show CDR1 as SGDLS and CDR2 as YYNGEE. The chain's CDR3 is CASSVGGEKSYEQYF. The CDR3 DNA is TGTGCCAGCAGCGTAGGTGGAGAAAAGAGCTACGAGCAGTACTTC.